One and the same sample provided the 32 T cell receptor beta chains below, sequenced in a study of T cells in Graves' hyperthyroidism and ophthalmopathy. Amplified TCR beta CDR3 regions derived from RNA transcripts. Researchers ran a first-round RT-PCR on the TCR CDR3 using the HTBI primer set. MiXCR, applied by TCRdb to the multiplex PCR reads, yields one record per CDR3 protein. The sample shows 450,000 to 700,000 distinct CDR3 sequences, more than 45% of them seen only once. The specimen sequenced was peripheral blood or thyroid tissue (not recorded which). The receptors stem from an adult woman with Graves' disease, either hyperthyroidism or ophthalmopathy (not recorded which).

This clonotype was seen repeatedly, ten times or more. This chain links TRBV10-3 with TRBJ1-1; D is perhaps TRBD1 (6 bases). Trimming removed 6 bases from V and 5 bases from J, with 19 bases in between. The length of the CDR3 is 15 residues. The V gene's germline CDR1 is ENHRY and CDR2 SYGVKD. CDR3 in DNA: TGTGCCATCAGCTTAAATTACAGGGTTGGGACTGAAGCTTTCTTT. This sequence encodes CAISLNYRVGTEAFF.

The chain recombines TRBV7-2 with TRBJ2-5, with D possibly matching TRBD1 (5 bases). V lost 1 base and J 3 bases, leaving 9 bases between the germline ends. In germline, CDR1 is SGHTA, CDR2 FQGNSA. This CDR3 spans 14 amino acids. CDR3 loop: CASSLDDREETQYF. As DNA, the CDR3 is TGTGCCAGCAGCTTAGACGACAGAGAAGAGACCCAGTACTTC.

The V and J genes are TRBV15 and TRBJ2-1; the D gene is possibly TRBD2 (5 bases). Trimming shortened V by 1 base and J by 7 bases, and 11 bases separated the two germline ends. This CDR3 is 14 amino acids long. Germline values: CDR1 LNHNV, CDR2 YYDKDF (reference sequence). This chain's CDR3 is CATSRAGSLNEQFF. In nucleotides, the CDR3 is TGTGCCACCAGCAGAGCGGGGAGTCTGAATGAGCAGTTCTTC. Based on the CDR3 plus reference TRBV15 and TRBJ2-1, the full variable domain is DAMVIQNPRYQVTQFGKPVTLSCSQTLNHNVMYWYQQKSSQAPKLLFHYYDKDFNNEADTPDNFQSRRPNTSFCFLDIRSPGLGDTAMYLCATSRAGSLNEQFFGPGTRLTVL.

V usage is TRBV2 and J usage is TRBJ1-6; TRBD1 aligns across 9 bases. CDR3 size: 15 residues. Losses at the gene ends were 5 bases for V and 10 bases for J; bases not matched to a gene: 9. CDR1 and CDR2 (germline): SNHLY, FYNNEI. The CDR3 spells CASSTQGALMSPLHF. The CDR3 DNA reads TGTGCCAGCAGTACACAGGGGGCGCTTATGTCACCCCTCCACTTT. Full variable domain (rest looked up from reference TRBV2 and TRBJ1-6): EPEVTQTPSHQVTQMGQEVILRCVPISNHLYFYWYRQILGQKVEFLVSFYNNEISEKSEIFDDQFSVERPDGSNFTLKIRSTKLEDSAMYFCASSTQGALMSPLHFGNGTRLTVT.

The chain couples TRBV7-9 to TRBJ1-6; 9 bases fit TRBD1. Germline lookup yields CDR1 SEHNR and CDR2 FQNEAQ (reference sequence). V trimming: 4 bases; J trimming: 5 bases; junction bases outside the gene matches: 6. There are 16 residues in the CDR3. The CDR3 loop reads CASSSSGQGHNSPLHF. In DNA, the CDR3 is TGTGCCAGCAGCTCCTCCGGACAGGGGCATAATTCACCCCTCCACTTT. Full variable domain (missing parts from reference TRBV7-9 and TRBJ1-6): DTGVSQNPRHKITKRGQNVTFRCDPISEHNRLYWYRQTLGQGPEFLTYFQNEAQLEKSRLLSDRFSAERPKGSFSTLEIQRTEQGDSAMYLCASSSSGQGHNSPLHFGNGTRLTVT.

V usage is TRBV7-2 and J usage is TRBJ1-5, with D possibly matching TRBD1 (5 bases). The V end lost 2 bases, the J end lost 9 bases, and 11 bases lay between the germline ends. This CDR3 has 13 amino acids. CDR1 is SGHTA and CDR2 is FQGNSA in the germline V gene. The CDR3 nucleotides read TGTGCCAGCAGCTTACAGGGCCAAGGGCCCCAGCATTTT. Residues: CASSLQGQGPQHF.

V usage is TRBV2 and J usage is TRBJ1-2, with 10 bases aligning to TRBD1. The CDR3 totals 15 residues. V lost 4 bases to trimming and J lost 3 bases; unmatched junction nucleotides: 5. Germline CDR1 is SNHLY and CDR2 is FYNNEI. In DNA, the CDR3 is TGTGCCAGCAGTGCTCGGGACAGGGGATACTATGGCTACACCTTC. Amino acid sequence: CASSARDRGYYGYTF.

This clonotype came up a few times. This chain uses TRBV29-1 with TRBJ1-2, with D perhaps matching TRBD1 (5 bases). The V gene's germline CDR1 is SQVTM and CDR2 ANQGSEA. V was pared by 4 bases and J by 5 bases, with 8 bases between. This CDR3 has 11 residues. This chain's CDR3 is CSVGQSYGYTF. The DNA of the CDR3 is TGCAGCGTTGGACAGTCTTATGGCTACACCTTC.

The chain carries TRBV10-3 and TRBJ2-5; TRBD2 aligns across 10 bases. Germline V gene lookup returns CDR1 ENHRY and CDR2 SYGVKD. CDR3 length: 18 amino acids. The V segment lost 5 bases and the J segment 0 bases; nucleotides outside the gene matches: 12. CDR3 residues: CAISSGTSAITNQETQYF. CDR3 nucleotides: TGTGCCATCAGTTCCGGGACTAGCGCGATTACTAACCAAGAGACCCAGTACTTC.

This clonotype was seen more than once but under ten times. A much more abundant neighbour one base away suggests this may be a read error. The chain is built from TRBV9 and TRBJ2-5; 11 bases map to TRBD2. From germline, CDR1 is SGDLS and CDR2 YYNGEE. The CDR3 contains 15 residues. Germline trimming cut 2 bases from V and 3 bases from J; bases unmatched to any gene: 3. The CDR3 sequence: CASSVGTSGKETQYF. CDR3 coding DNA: TGTGCCAGCAGCGTCGGGACTAGCGGAAAAGAGACCCAGTACTTC. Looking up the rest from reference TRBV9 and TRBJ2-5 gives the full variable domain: DSGVTQTPKHLITATGQRVTLRCSPRSGDLSVYWYQQSLDQGLQFLIQYYNGEERAKGNILERFSAQQFPDLHSELNLSSLELGDSALYFCASSVGTSGKETQYFGPGTRLLVL.

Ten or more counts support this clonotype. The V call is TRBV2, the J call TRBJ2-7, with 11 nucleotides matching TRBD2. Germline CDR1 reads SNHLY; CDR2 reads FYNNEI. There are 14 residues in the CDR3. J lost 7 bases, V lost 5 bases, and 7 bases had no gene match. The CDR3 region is CASSMTSGTREQYF. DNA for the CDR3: TGTGCCAGCAGTATGACTAGCGGGACGCGGGAGCAGTACTTC.

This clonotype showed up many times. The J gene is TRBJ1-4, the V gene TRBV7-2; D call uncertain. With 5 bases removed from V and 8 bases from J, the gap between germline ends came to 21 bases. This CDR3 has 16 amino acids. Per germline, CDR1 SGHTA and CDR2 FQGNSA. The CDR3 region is CASSRFSEGGGEKLFF. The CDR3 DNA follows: TGTGCCAGCAGCCGTTTTTCCGAGGGCGGCGGAGAAAAACTGTTTTTT.

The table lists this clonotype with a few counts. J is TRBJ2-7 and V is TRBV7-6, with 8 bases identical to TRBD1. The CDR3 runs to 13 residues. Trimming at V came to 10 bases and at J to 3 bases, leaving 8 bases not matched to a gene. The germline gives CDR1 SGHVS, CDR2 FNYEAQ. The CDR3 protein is CAIPRTGYYEQYF. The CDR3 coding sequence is TGTGCCATACCCCGGACAGGGTACTACGAGCAGTACTTC.

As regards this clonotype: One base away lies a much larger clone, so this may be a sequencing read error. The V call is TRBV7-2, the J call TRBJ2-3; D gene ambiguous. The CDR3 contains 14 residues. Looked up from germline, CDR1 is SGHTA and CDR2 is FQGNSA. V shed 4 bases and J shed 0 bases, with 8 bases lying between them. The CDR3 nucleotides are TGTGCCAGCAGCTCCAGCCCTAGCACAGATACGCAGTATTTT. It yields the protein CASSSSPSTDTQYF.

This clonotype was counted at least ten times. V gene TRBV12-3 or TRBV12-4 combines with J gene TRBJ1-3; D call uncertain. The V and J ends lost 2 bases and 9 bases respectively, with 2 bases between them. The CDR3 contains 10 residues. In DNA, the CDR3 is TGTGCCAGCAGTTTATCCACCATATATTTT. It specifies CASSLSTIYF.

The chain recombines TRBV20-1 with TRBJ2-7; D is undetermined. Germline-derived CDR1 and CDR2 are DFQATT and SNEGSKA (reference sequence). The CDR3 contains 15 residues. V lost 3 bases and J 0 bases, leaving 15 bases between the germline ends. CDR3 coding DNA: TGCAGTGCTAGGCTCCCCTTCAGAACCTCCTACGAGCAGTACTTC. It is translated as CSARLPFRTSYEQYF.

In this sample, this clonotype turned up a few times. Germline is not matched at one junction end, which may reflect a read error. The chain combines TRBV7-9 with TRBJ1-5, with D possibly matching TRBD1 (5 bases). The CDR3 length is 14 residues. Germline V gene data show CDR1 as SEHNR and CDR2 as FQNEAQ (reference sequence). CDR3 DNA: TGTGCCGGCAGCCGCCTAGGGGGCAATCAGCCCCAGCATTTT. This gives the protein CAGSRLGGNQPQHF.

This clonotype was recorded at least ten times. This CDR3 reads CASSDSTGTRQYF. Written as DNA, the CDR3 is TGTGCCAGCAGTGATTCTACCGGGACTCGGCAGTACTTC. The chain recombines TRBV25-1 with TRBJ2-7; D perhaps matches TRBD2 (6 bases). V dropped 3 bases and J dropped 9 bases, with 15 bases sitting between them. Germline CDR1 reads MGHDK; CDR2 reads SYGVNS. This CDR3 region has 13 residues.

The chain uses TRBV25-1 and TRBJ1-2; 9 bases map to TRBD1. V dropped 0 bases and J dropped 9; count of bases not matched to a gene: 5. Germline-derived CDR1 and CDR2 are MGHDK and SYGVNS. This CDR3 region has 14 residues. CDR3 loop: CASSEYGTGTSYTF. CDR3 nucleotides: TGTGCCAGCAGTGAATACGGGACAGGGACTAGCTACACCTTC.

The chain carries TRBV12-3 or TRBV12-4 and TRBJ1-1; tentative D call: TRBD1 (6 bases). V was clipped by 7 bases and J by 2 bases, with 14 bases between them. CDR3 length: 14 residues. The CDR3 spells CASTSGTPNTEAFF. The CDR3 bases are TGTGCCAGCACATCCGGGACACCAAACACTGAAGCTTTCTTT.

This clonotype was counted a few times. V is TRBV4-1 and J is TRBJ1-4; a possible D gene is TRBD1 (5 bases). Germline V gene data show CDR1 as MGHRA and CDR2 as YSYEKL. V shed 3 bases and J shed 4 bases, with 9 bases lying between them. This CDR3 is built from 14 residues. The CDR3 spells CASSQTAVNEKLFF. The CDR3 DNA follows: TGCGCCAGCAGCCAGACAGCGGTTAATGAAAAACTGTTTTTT.

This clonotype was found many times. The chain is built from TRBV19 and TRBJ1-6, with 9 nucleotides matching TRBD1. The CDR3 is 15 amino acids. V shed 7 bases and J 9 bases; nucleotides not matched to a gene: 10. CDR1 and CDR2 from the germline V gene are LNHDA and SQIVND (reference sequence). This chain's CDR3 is CASNPGDRVSSPLHF. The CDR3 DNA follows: TGTGCCAGTAACCCTGGGGACAGGGTTAGTTCACCCCTCCACTTT.

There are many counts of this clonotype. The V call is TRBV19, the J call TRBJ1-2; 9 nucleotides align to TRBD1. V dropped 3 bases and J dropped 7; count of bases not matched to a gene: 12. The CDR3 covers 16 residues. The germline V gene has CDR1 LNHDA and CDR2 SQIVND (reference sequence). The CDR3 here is CASSIPGTGGIPGYTF. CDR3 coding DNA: TGTGCCAGTAGTATTCCTGGAACAGGGGGCATACCTGGCTACACCTTC.

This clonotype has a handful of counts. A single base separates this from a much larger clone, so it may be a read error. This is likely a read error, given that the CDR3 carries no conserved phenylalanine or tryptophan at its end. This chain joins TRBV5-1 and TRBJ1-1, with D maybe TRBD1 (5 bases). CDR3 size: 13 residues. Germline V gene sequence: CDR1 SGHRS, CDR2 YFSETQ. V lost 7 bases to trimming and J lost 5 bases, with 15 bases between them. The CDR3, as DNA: TGCGCCAGCGGAAGACGGGCAGGGACTGAAGCTTTCTCT. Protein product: CASGRRAGTEAFS.

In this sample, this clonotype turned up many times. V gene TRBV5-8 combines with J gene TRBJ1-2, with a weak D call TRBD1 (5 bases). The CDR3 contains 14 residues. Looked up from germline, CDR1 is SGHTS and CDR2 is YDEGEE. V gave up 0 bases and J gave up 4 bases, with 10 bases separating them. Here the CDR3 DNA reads TGTGCCAGCAGCTTGGAAGGGGCGAGCTATGGCTACACCTTC. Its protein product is CASSLEGASYGYTF. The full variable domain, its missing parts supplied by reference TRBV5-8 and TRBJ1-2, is EAGVTQSPTHLIKTRGQQATLRCSPISGHTSVYWYQQALGLGLQFLLWYDEGEERNRGNFPPRFSGRQFPNYSSELNVNALELEDSALYLCASSLEGASYGYTFGSGTRLTVV.

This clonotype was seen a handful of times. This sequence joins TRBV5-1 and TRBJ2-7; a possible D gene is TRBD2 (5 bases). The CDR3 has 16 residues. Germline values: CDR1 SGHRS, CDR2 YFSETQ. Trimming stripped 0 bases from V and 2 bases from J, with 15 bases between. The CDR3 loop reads CASSLAAKGRPYEQYF. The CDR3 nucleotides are TGCGCCAGCAGCTTGGCCGCGAAAGGGAGACCCTACGAGCAGTACTTC. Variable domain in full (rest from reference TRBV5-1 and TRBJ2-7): KAGVTQTPRYLIKTRGQQVTLSCSPISGHRSVSWYQQTPGQGLQFLFEYFSETQRNKGNFPGRFSGRQFSNSRSEMNVSTLELGDSALYLCASSLAAKGRPYEQYFGPGTRLTVT.

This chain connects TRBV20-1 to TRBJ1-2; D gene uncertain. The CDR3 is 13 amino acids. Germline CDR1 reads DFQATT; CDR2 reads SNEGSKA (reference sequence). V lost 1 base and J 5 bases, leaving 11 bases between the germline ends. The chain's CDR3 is CSARAGRYYGYTF. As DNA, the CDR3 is TGCAGTGCTAGAGCGGGCAGATATTATGGCTACACCTTC.

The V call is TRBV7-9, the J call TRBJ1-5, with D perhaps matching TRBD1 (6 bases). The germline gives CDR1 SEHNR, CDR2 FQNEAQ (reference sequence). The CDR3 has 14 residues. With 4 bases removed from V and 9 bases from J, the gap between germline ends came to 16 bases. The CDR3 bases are TGTGCCAGCAGCTCCCAGGGGACGCAGGGGCCCCAGCATTTT. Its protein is CASSSQGTQGPQHF.

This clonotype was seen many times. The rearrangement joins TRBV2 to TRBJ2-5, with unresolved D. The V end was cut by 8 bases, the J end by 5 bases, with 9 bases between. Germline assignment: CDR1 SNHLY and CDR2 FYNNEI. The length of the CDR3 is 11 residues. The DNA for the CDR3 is TGTGCCAGCGGTATAGGCGAGACCCAGTACTTC. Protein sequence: CASGIGETQYF.

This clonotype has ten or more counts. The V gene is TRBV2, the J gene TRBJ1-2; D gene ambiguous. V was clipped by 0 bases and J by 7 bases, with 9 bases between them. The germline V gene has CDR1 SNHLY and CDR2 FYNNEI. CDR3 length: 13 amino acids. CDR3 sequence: CASSEALDAGYTF. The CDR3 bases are TGTGCCAGCAGTGAAGCGCTCGATGCTGGCTACACCTTC.

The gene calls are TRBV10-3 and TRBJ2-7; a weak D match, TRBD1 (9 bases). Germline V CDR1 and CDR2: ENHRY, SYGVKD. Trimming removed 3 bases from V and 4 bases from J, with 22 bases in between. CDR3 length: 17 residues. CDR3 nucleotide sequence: TGTGCCATCAGTGACGGGAGGGTGACAGGGGGTTTTTACGAGCAGTACTTC. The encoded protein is CAISDGRVTGGFYEQYF.

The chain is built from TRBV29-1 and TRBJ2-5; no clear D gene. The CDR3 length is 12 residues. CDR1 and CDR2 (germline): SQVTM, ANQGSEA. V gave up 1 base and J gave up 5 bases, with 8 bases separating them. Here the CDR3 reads CSVEGHSETQYF. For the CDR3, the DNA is TGCAGCGTTGAAGGGCATAGTGAGACCCAGTACTTC.